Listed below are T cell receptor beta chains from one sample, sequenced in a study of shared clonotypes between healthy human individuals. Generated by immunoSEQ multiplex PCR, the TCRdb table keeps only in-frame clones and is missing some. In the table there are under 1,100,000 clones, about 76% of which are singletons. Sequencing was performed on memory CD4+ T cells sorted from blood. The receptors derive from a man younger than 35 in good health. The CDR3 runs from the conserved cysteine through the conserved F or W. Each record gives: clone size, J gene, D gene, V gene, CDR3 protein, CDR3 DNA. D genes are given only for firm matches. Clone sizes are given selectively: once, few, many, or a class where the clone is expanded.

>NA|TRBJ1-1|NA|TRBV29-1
CSAADSTEAFF
TGCAGCGCCGCGGACAGCACTGAAGCTTTCTTT
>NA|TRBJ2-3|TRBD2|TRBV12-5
CASGKLAGGLDTQYF
TGTGCTAGTGGCAAACTAGCGGGAGGATTGGATACGCAGTATTTT
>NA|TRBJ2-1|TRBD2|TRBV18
CASSPPGLAGGNEQFF
TGTGCCAGCTCACCGCCGGGACTAGCGGGAGGCAATGAGCAGTTCTTC
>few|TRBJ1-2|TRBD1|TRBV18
CASSPLGQGLPGYTF
TGTGCCAGCTCACCATTGGGACAGGGGTTGCCTGGCTACACCTTC
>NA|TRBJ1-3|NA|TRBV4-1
CASSQGPGNTIYF
TGCGCCAGCAGCCAAGGACCGGGAAACACCATATATTTT
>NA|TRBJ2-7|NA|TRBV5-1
CASSPTVGSYEQYF
TGCGCCAGCAGCCCGACAGTAGGTTCGTACGAGCAGTACTTC
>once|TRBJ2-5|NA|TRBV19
CATSPSRETQYF
TGTGCCACCTCGCCTAGCAGAGAGACCCAGTACTTC
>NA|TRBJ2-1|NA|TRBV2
CASSVGLGTTYNEQFF
TGTGCCAGCAGTGTTGGTCTTGGGACAACGTACAATGAGCAGTTCTTC
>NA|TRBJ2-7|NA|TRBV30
CAWRERGNEQYF
TGTGCCTGGAGAGAAAGGGGGAACGAGCAGTACTTC
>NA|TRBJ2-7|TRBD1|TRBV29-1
CSVDTDREQYF
TGCAGCGTCGACACGGACAGGGAGCAGTACTTC
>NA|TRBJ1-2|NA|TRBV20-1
CSARLGGYTF
TGCAGTGCCCGACTGGGTGGCTACACCTTC
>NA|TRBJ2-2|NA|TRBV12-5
CASGRQGSGELFF
TGTGCTAGTGGTCGCCAGGGTTCCGGGGAGCTGTTTTTT
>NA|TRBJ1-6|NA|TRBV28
CASSFSGSPLHF
TGTGCCAGCAGTTTCTCCGGGTCACCCCTCCACTTT
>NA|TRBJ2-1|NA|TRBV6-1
CASSGLPGQGSLYNEQFF
TGTGCCAGCAGTGGACTGCCGGGGCAGGGGAGCCTCTACAATGAGCAGTTCTTC
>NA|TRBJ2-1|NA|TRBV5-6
CASSFGRNNEQFF
TGTGCCAGCAGCTTCGGGAGAAACAATGAGCAGTTCTTC
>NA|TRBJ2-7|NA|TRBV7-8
CASSPTSGGSLAQYF
TGTGCCAGCAGCCCAACTTCTGGAGGGTCCCTCGCGCAGTACTTC
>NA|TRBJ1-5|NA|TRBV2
CASQTGENQPQHF
TGTGCCAGCCAGACCGGGGAAAATCAGCCCCAGCATTTT
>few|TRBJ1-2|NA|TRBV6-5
CASSYSTGNYGYTF
TGTGCCAGCAGTTACTCGACGGGCAACTATGGCTACACCTTC